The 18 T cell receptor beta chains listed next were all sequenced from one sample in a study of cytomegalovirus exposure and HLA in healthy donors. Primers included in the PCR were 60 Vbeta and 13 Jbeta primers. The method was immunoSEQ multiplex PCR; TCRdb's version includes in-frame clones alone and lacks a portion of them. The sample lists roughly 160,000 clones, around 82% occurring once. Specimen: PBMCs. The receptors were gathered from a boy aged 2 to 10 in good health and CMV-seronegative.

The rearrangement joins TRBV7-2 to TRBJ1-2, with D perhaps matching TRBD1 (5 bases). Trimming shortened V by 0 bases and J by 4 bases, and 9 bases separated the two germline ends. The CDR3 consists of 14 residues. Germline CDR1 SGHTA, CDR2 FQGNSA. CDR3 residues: CASSLARRGYGYTF. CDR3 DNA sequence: TGTGCCAGCAGCTTAGCGCGGAGGGGCTATGGCTACACCTTC.

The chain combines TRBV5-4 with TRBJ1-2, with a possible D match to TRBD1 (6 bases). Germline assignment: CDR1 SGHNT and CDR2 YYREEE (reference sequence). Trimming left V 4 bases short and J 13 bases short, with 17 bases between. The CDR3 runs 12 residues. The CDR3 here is CASSPVGGAGTF. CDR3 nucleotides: TGTGCCAGCAGCCCTGTTGGGGGCGCGGGCACCTTC.

Written as DNA, the CDR3 is TGTGCCAGCAGCGTGGCTAGCGGGAGAACCGGGGAGCTGTTTTTT. Amino acid sequence: CASSVASGRTGELFF. This sequence joins TRBV9 and TRBJ2-2, with 10 bases identical to TRBD2. CDR3 length: 15 amino acids. V lost 2 bases to trimming and J lost 5 bases; unmatched junction nucleotides: 3. The germline gives CDR1 SGDLS, CDR2 YYNGEE.

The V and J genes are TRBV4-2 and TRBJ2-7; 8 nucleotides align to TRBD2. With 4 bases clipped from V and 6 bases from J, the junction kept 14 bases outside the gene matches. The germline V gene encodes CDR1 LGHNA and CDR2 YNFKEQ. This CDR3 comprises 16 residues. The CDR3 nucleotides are TGTGCCAGCAGCCCCGCACCACCCAGCGGGAGAAGCGAGCAGTACTTC. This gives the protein CASSPAPPSGRSEQYF.

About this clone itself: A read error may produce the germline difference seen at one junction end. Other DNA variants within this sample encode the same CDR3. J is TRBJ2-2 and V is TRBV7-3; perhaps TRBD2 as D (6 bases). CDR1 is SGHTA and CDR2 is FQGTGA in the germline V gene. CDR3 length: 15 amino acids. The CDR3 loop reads CASSLGGGGTGELFF. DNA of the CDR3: TGTGCCAGCAGCTTAGGGGGAGGCGGCACCGGGGAGTTGTTTTTT.

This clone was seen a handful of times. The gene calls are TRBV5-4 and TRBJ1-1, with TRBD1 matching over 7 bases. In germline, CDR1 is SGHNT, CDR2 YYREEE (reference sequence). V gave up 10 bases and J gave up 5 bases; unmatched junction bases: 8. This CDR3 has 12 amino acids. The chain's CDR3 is CAGGQVGTEAFF. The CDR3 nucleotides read TGTGCCGGCGGACAGGTTGGAACTGAAGCTTTCTTT.

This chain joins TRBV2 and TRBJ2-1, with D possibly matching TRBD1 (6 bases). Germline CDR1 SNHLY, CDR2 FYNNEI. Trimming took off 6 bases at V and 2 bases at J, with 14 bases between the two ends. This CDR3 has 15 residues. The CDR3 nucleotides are TGTGCCAGCAGGGAACAGGGTTTCGCCTACAATGAGCAGTTCTTC. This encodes CASREQGFAYNEQFF.

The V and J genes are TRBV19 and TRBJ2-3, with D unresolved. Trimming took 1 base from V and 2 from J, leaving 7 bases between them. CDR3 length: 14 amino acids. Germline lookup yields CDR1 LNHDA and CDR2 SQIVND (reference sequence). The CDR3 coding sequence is TGTGCCAGTAGTATAGGCGTAAACACAGATACGCAGTATTTT. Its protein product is CASSIGVNTDTQYF. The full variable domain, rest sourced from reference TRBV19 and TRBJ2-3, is DGGITQSPKYLFRKEGQNVTLSCEQNLNHDAMYWYRQDPGQGLRLIYYSQIVNDFQKGDIAEGYSVSREKKESFPLTVTSAQKNPTAFYLCASSIGVNTDTQYFGPGTRLTVL.

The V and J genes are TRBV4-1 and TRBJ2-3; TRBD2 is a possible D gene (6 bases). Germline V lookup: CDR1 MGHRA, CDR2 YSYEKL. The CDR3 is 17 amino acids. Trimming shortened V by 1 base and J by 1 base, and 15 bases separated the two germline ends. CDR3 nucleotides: TGCGCCAGCAGCCAAGGTGTCGGGAGTAGCGGCACAGATACGCAGTATTTT. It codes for CASSQGVGSSGTDTQYF.

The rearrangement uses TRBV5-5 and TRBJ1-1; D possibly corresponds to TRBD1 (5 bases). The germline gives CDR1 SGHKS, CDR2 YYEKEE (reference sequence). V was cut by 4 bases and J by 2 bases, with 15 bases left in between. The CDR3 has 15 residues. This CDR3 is CASSPYPRENTEAFF. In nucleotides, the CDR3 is TGTGCCAGCAGCCCGTATCCCAGGGAAAACACTGAAGCTTTCTTT.

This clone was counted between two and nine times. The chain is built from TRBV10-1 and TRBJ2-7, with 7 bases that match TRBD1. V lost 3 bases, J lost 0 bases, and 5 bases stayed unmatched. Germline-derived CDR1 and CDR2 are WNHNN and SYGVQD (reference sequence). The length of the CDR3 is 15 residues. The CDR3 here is CASSDRQGSSYEQYF. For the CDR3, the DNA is TGCGCCAGCAGTGACCGACAGGGAAGCTCCTACGAGCAGTACTTC.

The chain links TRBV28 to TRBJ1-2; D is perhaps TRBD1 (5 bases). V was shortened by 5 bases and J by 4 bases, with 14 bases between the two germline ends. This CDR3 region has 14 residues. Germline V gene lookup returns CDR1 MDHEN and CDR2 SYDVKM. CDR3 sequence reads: CASSPTGLIYGYTF. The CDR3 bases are TGTGCCAGCAGTCCCACGGGACTCATCTATGGCTACACCTTC.

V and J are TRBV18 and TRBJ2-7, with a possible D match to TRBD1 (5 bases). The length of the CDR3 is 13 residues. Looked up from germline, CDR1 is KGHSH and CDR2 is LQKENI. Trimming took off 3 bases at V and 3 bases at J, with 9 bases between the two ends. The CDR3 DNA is TGTGCCAGCTCACCTACGGACAACTACGAGCAGTACTTC. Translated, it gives CASSPTDNYEQYF.

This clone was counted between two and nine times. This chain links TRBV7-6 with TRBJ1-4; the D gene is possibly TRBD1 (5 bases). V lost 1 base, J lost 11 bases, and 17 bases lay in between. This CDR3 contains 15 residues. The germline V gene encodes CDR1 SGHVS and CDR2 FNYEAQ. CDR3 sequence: CASSLGGAPLDKLFF. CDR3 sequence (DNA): TGTGCCAGCAGCTTAGGTGGGGCTCCCTTAGACAAACTGTTTTTT. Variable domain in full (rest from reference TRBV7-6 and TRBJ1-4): GAGVSQSPRYKVTKRGQDVALRCDPISGHVSLYWYRQALGQGPEFLTYFNYEAQQDKSGLPNDRFSAERPEGSISTLTIQRTEQRDSAMYRCASSLGGAPLDKLFFGSGTQLSVL.

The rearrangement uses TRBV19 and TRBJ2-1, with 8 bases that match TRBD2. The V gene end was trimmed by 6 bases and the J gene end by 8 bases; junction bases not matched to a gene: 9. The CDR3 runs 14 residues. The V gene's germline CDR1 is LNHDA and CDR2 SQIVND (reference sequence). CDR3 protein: CASRSSGTEHEQFF. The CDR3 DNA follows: TGTGCCAGTAGGAGTAGCGGGACTGAACATGAGCAGTTCTTC.

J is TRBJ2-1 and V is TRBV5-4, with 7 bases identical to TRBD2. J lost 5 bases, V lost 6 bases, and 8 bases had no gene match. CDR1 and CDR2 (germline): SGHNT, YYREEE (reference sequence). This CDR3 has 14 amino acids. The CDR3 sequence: CASTRWAGDNEQFF. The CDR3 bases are TGTGCCAGCACCCGTTGGGCGGGGGACAATGAGCAGTTCTTC.

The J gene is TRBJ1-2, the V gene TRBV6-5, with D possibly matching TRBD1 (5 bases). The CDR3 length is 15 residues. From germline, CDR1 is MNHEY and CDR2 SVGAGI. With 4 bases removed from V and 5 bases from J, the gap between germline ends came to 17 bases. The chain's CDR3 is CASSSQGLDGYGYTF. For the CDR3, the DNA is TGTGCCAGCAGTTCCCAGGGTCTTGACGGGTATGGCTACACCTTC.

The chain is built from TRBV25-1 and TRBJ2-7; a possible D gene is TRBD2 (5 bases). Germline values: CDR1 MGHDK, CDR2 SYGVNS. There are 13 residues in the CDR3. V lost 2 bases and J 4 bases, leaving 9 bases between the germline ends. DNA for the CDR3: TGTGCCAGCAGTGAAGACTATAGGTACGAGCAGTACTTC. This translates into CASSEDYRYEQYF.